A selection of T cell receptor beta chains follows, all from one sample in a study of cytomegalovirus exposure and HLA in healthy donors. Clones were sequenced by immunoSEQ multiplex PCR, and TCRdb holds only the in-frame ones, with some missing. The sample shows about 140,000 clones, over 75% of them seen only once. The sample consisted of PBMCs. These receptors came from a man under 40 in good health and CMV-seronegative. CDR3s include the opening cysteine and the closing phenylalanine or tryptophan. The order of the fields is clone size, J gene, D gene, V gene, CDR3 DNA, CDR3 protein. A D gene is named only where the DNA matches it firmly. Clone size, where shown, is once, few, many, or a class for clones that have expanded.

clone size: few; J gene: TRBJ2-1; D gene: .; V gene: TRBV6-1; CDR3 DNA: TGTGCCAGCAGTGAACCCCCGGGGAATGAGCAGTTCTTC; CDR3 protein: CASSEPPGNEQFF
clone size: .; J gene: TRBJ1-2; D gene: .; V gene: TRBV14; CDR3 DNA: TGTGCCAGCAGCGCCCTATTACAAGGGGTGGGTGGCTACACCTTC; CDR3 protein: CASSALLQGVGGYTF
clone size: .; J gene: TRBJ1-1; D gene: .; V gene: TRBV15; CDR3 DNA: TGTGCCACCAGCAGAGAGGGGGCTTGGGTGGAGAACACTGAAGCTTTCTTT; CDR3 protein: CATSREGAWVENTEAFF
clone size: .; J gene: TRBJ2-3; D gene: TRBD1; V gene: TRBV6-5; CDR3 DNA: TGTGCCAGCAGTTGGAAACAGGGGAGCACAGATACGCAGTATTTT; CDR3 protein: CASSWKQGSTDTQYF
clone size: .; J gene: TRBJ1-5; D gene: .; V gene: TRBV28; CDR3 DNA: TGTGCCACCCGGGCAGGGGTGGGTCAGCCCCAGCATTTT; CDR3 protein: CATRAGVGQPQHF
clone size: .; J gene: TRBJ1-5; D gene: .; V gene: TRBV28; CDR3 DNA: TGTGCCAGCAGGGGGGTGGCCGGGGGTTATCTTCCCCAGCATTTT; CDR3 protein: CASRGVAGGYLPQHF
clone size: many; J gene: TRBJ2-7; D gene: .; V gene: TRBV4-2; CDR3 DNA: TGTGCCAGCAGCGAATGGACGGGGAGACCCTACGAGCAGTACTTC; CDR3 protein: CASSEWTGRPYEQYF
clone size: once; J gene: TRBJ2-1; D gene: TRBD2; V gene: TRBV5-1; CDR3 DNA: TGCGCCAGCAGCTGGGGGGGAACCTACAATGAGCAGTTCTTC; CDR3 protein: CASSWGGTYNEQFF
clone size: .; J gene: TRBJ2-7; D gene: TRBD2; V gene: TRBV7-9; CDR3 DNA: TGTGCCAGCAGCTTCAGGCTAGCGGGTGAGCAGTACTTC; CDR3 protein: CASSFRLAGEQYF
clone size: .; J gene: TRBJ1-1; D gene: .; V gene: TRBV5-8; CDR3 DNA: TGTGCCAGCAGCTTGGTGTTCGGCGGGGGGATGACTGAAGCTTTCTTT; CDR3 protein: CASSLVFGGGMTEAFF
clone size: .; J gene: TRBJ2-5; D gene: .; V gene: TRBV5-1; CDR3 DNA: TGCGCCAGCAGTCTGGACCTCCCGAGGGGGGAGACCCAGTACTTC; CDR3 protein: CASSLDLPRGETQYF
clone size: few; J gene: TRBJ2-1; D gene: .; V gene: TRBV28; CDR3 DNA: TGTGCCAGCAGGGGCATTTCCAGTGAGCAGTTCTTC; CDR3 protein: CASRGISSEQFF
clone size: .; J gene: TRBJ1-2; D gene: .; V gene: TRBV19; CDR3 DNA: TGTGCCAGTAGTAGCGGCGGGGTCTATGGCTACACCTTC; CDR3 protein: CASSSGGVYGYTF
clone size: .; J gene: TRBJ1-5; D gene: .; V gene: TRBV4-1; CDR3 DNA: TGCGCCAGCAGCCTCCCGGACACAAATCAGCCCCAGCATTTT; CDR3 protein: CASSLPDTNQPQHF
clone size: .; J gene: TRBJ1-1; D gene: TRBD1; V gene: TRBV7-8; CDR3 DNA: TGTGCCAGCAGCATCAAAGAACGACAGGGTGCGAACACTGAAGCTTTCTTT; CDR3 protein: CASSIKERQGANTEAFF
clone size: .; J gene: TRBJ1-1; D gene: TRBD1; V gene: TRBV7-9; CDR3 DNA: TGTGCCAGCAGCCACACAGGGGGACTTACTGAAGCTTTCTTT; CDR3 protein: CASSHTGGLTEAFF
clone size: once; J gene: TRBJ2-7; D gene: TRBD2; V gene: TRBV4-2; CDR3 DNA: TGTGCCAGCAGCCAAGATAAGACTAGCGGACCTTCCTACGAGCAGTACTTC; CDR3 protein: CASSQDKTSGPSYEQYF
clone size: .; J gene: TRBJ2-7; D gene: .; V gene: TRBV6-5; CDR3 DNA: TGTGCCAGCAGTACCAGGGGCTACGAGCAGTACTTC; CDR3 protein: CASSTRGYEQYF
clone size: few; J gene: TRBJ1-5; D gene: TRBD1; V gene: TRBV15; CDR3 DNA: TGTGCCACCAGCAGAGTTGCGGACAGGGACCAGCCCCAGCATTTT; CDR3 protein: CATSRVADRDQPQHF
clone size: .; J gene: TRBJ2-7; D gene: .; V gene: TRBV28; CDR3 DNA: TGTGCCAGCAGTGGAGGGACCTACGAGCAGTACTTC; CDR3 protein: CASSGGTYEQYF
clone size: .; J gene: TRBJ1-2; D gene: .; V gene: TRBV2; CDR3 DNA: TGTGCCAGCACCCAACTACGGGGGACTAACTATGGCTACACCTTC; CDR3 protein: CASTQLRGTNYGYTF
clone size: .; J gene: TRBJ1-2; D gene: TRBD1; V gene: TRBV5-4; CDR3 DNA: TGTGCCAGCAGACGGGCAGGGGGCGAAGGCTACACCTTC; CDR3 protein: CASRRAGGEGYTF
clone size: .; J gene: TRBJ2-7; D gene: TRBD1; V gene: TRBV14; CDR3 DNA: TGTGCCAGCAGCCAAGAAGGAGGACAGGGGGCCAACGAGCAGTACTTC; CDR3 protein: CASSQEGGQGANEQYF
clone size: .; J gene: TRBJ1-5; D gene: .; V gene: TRBV7-8; CDR3 DNA: TGTGCCAGCAGCCCCACCGGGGGGGGGAATCAGCCCCAGCATTTT; CDR3 protein: CASSPTGGGNQPQHF
clone size: .; J gene: TRBJ1-3; D gene: .; V gene: TRBV2; CDR3 DNA: TGTGCCAGCCTTATGGAGGTAACTGGAAACACCATATATTTT; CDR3 protein: CASLMEVTGNTIYF
clone size: .; J gene: TRBJ1-1; D gene: TRBD1; V gene: TRBV2; CDR3 DNA: TGTGCCAGCAGTGGAGGCAGACAGGGGGCTGAAGCTTTCTTT; CDR3 protein: CASSGGRQGAEAFF
clone size: .; J gene: TRBJ2-3; D gene: TRBD1; V gene: TRBV28; CDR3 DNA: TGTGCCAGCAAACTGGGGACAGGGGTGGCAGATACGCAGTATTTT; CDR3 protein: CASKLGTGVADTQYF
clone size: once; J gene: TRBJ2-1; D gene: TRBD1; V gene: TRBV5-1; CDR3 DNA: TGCGCCAGCAGCGAACCGGGACAGGGTACCTACAATGAGCAGTTCTTC; CDR3 protein: CASSEPGQGTYNEQFF
clone size: once; J gene: TRBJ2-7; D gene: .; V gene: TRBV11-2; CDR3 DNA: TGTGCCAGCAGCTCGCAGGGTACCGAGCAGTACTTC; CDR3 protein: CASSSQGTEQYF
clone size: .; J gene: TRBJ1-5; D gene: .; V gene: TRBV19; CDR3 DNA: TGTGCCAGTAGTATCCCCATGGCCCTTAGCAATCAGCCCCAGCATTTT; CDR3 protein: CASSIPMALSNQPQHF
clone size: .; J gene: TRBJ2-5; D gene: .; V gene: TRBV25-1; CDR3 DNA: TGTGCCAGCAGTTCGGGGGAGGAGACCCAGTACTTC; CDR3 protein: CASSSGEETQYF
clone size: .; J gene: TRBJ2-6; D gene: TRBD1; V gene: TRBV18; CDR3 DNA: TGTGCCAGCTCACCCTTACAGGGGACCGGGGCCAACGTCCTGACTTTC; CDR3 protein: CASSPLQGTGANVLTF
clone size: .; J gene: TRBJ1-5; D gene: TRBD1; V gene: TRBV10-3; CDR3 DNA: TGTGCCATCAGTGAGTCGTTGGCAGGGGGCTTTCAGCCCCAGCATTTT; CDR3 protein: CAISESLAGGFQPQHF
clone size: once; J gene: TRBJ2-1; D gene: TRBD2; V gene: TRBV27; CDR3 DNA: TGTGCCAGCAGAGTAGGAAGCGGGAGCTCCTACAATGAGCAGTTCTTC; CDR3 protein: CASRVGSGSSYNEQFF
clone size: .; J gene: TRBJ2-1; D gene: TRBD1; V gene: TRBV9; CDR3 DNA: TGTGCCAGCAGCGTAGGGGACAGTGGCGGTCAGTTCTTC; CDR3 protein: CASSVGDSGGQFF
clone size: .; J gene: TRBJ1-2; D gene: .; V gene: TRBV6-5; CDR3 DNA: TGTGCCAGCAGGATACAGGGATCGGGGTCTGGCTACACCTTC; CDR3 protein: CASRIQGSGSGYTF
clone size: once; J gene: TRBJ1-2; D gene: TRBD1; V gene: TRBV5-1; CDR3 DNA: TGCGCCAGCAGCCCCGGGACAGCATCCACGAAGGGCTACACCTTC; CDR3 protein: CASSPGTASTKGYTF
clone size: once; J gene: TRBJ1-2; D gene: .; V gene: TRBV4-1; CDR3 DNA: TGCGCCAGCAGCCAGGAGGGTGCGCTGGGCTATGGCTACACCTTC; CDR3 protein: CASSQEGALGYGYTF
clone size: .; J gene: TRBJ2-1; D gene: TRBD2; V gene: TRBV7-8; CDR3 DNA: TGTGCCAGCAGCTTATGGAGCGGGAGGGCCCCAAATGAGCAGTTCTTC; CDR3 protein: CASSLWSGRAPNEQFF
clone size: once; J gene: TRBJ2-7; D gene: .; V gene: TRBV27; CDR3 DNA: TGTGCCAGCAGCTCGACAGGTTCCTACGAGCAGTACTTC; CDR3 protein: CASSSTGSYEQYF
clone size: .; J gene: TRBJ1-2; D gene: .; V gene: TRBV2; CDR3 DNA: TGTGCCAGCAGGCAAACCGGAGGCAAGAACTATGGCTACACCTTC; CDR3 protein: CASRQTGGKNYGYTF
clone size: .; J gene: TRBJ2-5; D gene: .; V gene: TRBV11-2; CDR3 DNA: TGTGCCAGCAGCTTAGTGGAGGTACCCCAAGAGACCCAGTACTTC; CDR3 protein: CASSLVEVPQETQYF
clone size: .; J gene: TRBJ1-5; D gene: TRBD1; V gene: TRBV4-2; CDR3 DNA: TGTGCCAGCAGCCAATGGACAGGGCGTTATAGCAATCAGCCCCAGCATTTT; CDR3 protein: CASSQWTGRYSNQPQHF
clone size: .; J gene: TRBJ2-7; D gene: .; V gene: TRBV10-1; CDR3 DNA: TGCGCCAGCAGTGACCCCCCCGGCTACGAGCAGTACTTC; CDR3 protein: CASSDPPGYEQYF
clone size: .; J gene: TRBJ1-2; D gene: .; V gene: TRBV7-2; CDR3 DNA: TGTGCCAGCAGCAAAAGACAAGAACTCCGAAGGGGCTACACCTTC; CDR3 protein: CASSKRQELRRGYTF
clone size: .; J gene: TRBJ1-4; D gene: TRBD1; V gene: TRBV10-3; CDR3 DNA: TGTGCCATCAGTGATTGGCAGGGGGATGAAAAACTGTTTTTT; CDR3 protein: CAISDWQGDEKLFF
clone size: .; J gene: TRBJ1-1; D gene: TRBD1; V gene: TRBV5-1; CDR3 DNA: TGCGCCAGCAGCTTGGCCCGGGACAGGGGGACGTTAAACACTGAAGCTTTCTTT; CDR3 protein: CASSLARDRGTLNTEAFF
clone size: .; J gene: TRBJ1-2; D gene: .; V gene: TRBV6-4; CDR3 DNA: TGTGCCAGCAGTGACTCCCCGGGGGTATATGGCTACACCTTC; CDR3 protein: CASSDSPGVYGYTF
clone size: .; J gene: TRBJ1-2; D gene: .; V gene: TRBV6-6; CDR3 DNA: TGTGCCAGCAGTTACTCTGGGGCACCTGAGGGCTACACCTTC; CDR3 protein: CASSYSGAPEGYTF
clone size: .; J gene: TRBJ1-2; D gene: .; V gene: TRBV28; CDR3 DNA: TGTGCCAGCAGTTTATCCGGGACACTGAACTATGGCTACACCTTC; CDR3 protein: CASSLSGTLNYGYTF
clone size: .; J gene: TRBJ1-2; D gene: TRBD1; V gene: TRBV12-5; CDR3 DNA: TGTGCTAGTGGTTTTGCCCCGGACAGGGGCTATGGCTACACCTTC; CDR3 protein: CASGFAPDRGYGYTF
clone size: .; J gene: TRBJ1-1; D gene: .; V gene: TRBV10-1; CDR3 DNA: TGCGCCAGCAGTGAGTCGGGCGGGAAAGGGGTCACTGAAGCTTTCTTT; CDR3 protein: CASSESGGKGVTEAFF
clone size: .; J gene: TRBJ2-3; D gene: TRBD2; V gene: TRBV7-9; CDR3 DNA: TGTGCCAGCAGCTTAGGAGCGGGAAGGGATACGCAGTATTTT; CDR3 protein: CASSLGAGRDTQYF
clone size: .; J gene: TRBJ2-1; D gene: TRBD2; V gene: TRBV4-2; CDR3 DNA: TGTGCCAGCAGCCAAGATCGTGGGACTAGCGGGATCAATGAGCAGTTCTTC; CDR3 protein: CASSQDRGTSGINEQFF
clone size: .; J gene: TRBJ2-1; D gene: TRBD2; V gene: TRBV6-5; CDR3 DNA: TGTGCCAGCGGAGGAGGGAGGGGTGGGGAGCAGTTCTTC; CDR3 protein: CASGGGRGGEQFF
clone size: .; J gene: TRBJ1-3; D gene: TRBD1; V gene: TRBV10-3; CDR3 DNA: TGTGCCATCAGTGAGGTAATACAGGGGAGATCTGGAAACACCATATATTTT; CDR3 protein: CAISEVIQGRSGNTIYF
clone size: .; J gene: TRBJ2-2; D gene: TRBD1; V gene: TRBV2; CDR3 DNA: TGTGCCAGCTCTAACTTCAACACAGGGGGCGCCGGGGAGCTGTTTTTT; CDR3 protein: CASSNFNTGGAGELFF